The entry that follows covers one TCR beta chain sequence. Clones were read by immunoSEQ multiplex PCR, and TCRdb kept only the in-frame ones, dropping some. The repertoire includes about 2,200,000 clones, approximately 94% of them detected once, and 1.5% to 2% sits in the top ten. This specimen belongs to a study of shared clonotypes between healthy human individuals. The CDR3 length is 11 residues. Trimming pared 1 base from V and 8 bases from J, leaving 6 bases between. CDR1 SGHAT and CDR2 FQNNGV come from the germline V gene. Terminally differentiated effector memory CD45RA+ cells were excluded by CCR7 positive selection of CD45RO-negative cells. Every donor was a Caucasian adult from Nashville, Tennessee.

Sequencing input: naive CD8+ T cells from PBMCs. This chain links TRBV11-2 with TRBJ2-7; no reliable D call. The clonotype originates from a man aged 18 to 29 in good health. Some clones in this sample may be carry-over from other donors' samples. CDR3 protein: CASSLAMQQYF. The CDR3, as DNA: TGTGCCAGCAGCTTAGCTATGCAGCAGTACTTC.